This TCR beta chain stems from a study of T cell responses to AZD1222 COVID-19 vaccine. Study-wide points: Regions 160-218 and 743-854 held dominance among vaccine-associated CD4 TCRs, which spanned spike.

Remarks on this clone: Its antigen is unknown.

The germline CDR1 and CDR2 sequences are MNHEY and SVGEGT. The CDR3 loop spans 15 amino acids. V lost 4 bases to trimming and J lost 8 bases; unmatched junction nucleotides: 9. The assay was immunoSEQ multiplex PCR, and TCRdb's table has in-frame clones only and misses some. The table records 90,000 to 150,000 clones, about 89% of them present only once. This TCR derives from an adult who received the AZD1222 COVID-19 vaccine. The sequences come from peripheral blood, collected 28 days after the second AZD1222 dose. The chain uses TRBV6-2 or TRBV6-3 and TRBJ2-1; 9 positions agree with TRBD2. The CDR3 here is CASSFFSGSRYEQFF. CDR3 in DNA: TGTGCCAGCAGTTTCTTTAGCGGGAGTAGATATGAGCAGTTCTTC.